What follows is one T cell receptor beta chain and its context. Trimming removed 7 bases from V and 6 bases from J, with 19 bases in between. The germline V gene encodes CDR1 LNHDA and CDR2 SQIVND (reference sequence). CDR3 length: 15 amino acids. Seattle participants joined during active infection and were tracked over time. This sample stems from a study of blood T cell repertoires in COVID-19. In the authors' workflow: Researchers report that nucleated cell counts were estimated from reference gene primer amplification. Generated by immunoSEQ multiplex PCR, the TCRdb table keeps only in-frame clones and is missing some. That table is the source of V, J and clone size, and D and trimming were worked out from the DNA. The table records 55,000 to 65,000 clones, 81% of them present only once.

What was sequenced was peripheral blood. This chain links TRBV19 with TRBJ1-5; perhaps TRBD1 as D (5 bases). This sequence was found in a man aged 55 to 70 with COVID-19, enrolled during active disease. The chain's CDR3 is CASIPGRGSGQPQHF. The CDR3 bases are TGTGCCAGTATCCCTGGGCGGGGGAGCGGTCAGCCCCAGCATTTT.